This TCR beta chain was identified during a study of CD8 T cells in Susac syndrome. CD8+ and CD4+ blood T cells underwent TCR beta sequencing. Controls matched for sex and age were healthy donors. Study-wide findings and caveats: The TCR sequencing and HLA analysis in the study involved a relatively small number of individuals, as the study acknowledged.

Random hexamers were used to reverse transcribe the RNA input (0.5 to 1 ug). Amplification of TCR beta CDR3 was carried out by immunoSEQ multiplex PCR, which covered 54 Vbeta and 13 Jbeta segments. Via MiXCR, TCRdb re-called the immunoSEQ multiplex PCR reads, giving one row per CDR3 protein. The data contain about 150,000 distinct CDR3 sequences, roughly 94% of them singletons. This CDR3 is built from 17 residues. The V segment lost 2 bases and the J segment 7 bases; nucleotides outside the gene matches: 11. CDR1 is KGHDR, CDR2 SFDVKD, per germline. In the case of this clonotype: Its antigen is as yet unknown.

The material sequenced was CD4+ T cells from PBMCs. This TCR was sampled from a human donor in good health. V gene TRBV24-1 combines with J gene TRBJ2-2; TRBD1 matches 8 bases. As DNA, the CDR3 is TGTGCCACCAGTGATTCTTCGCCGACAGGGGCCATCGGGGAGCTGTTTTTT. Amino acid sequence: CATSDSSPTGAIGELFF.